The 28 T cell receptor beta chains reported below all come from one sample, sequenced in a study of cytomegalovirus exposure and HLA in healthy donors. 60 Vbeta and 13 Jbeta primers were used in PCR. Method: immunoSEQ multiplex PCR; TCRdb's copy keeps in-frame clones and lacks some. The sample includes about 160,000 clones, 68% of them seen just once. Sequencing used PBMCs. These receptor sequences come from a man aged 45-60 years in good health and CMV-seronegative.

The V and J genes are TRBV6-1 and TRBJ1-1; a possible D gene is TRBD1 (6 bases). CDR1 and CDR2 (germline): MNHNS, SASEGT. This CDR3 is 15 amino acids long. Trimming took off 3 bases at V and 3 bases at J, with 14 bases between the two ends. The CDR3 region has the DNA TGTGCCAGCAGTGAGGGGGCAGGGTCCTACACTGAAGCTTTCTTT. Its translation: CASSEGAGSYTEAFF.

V and J are TRBV5-4 and TRBJ2-2, with D perhaps TRBD1 (6 bases). The CDR3 extends over 14 amino acids. Germline V gene sequence: CDR1 SGHNT, CDR2 YYREEE (reference sequence). V shed 1 base and J shed 13 bases, with 17 bases lying between them. The DNA for the CDR3 is TGTGCCAGCAGCTTGATTGGGGACACTGTTCGGCTGTTTTTT. Residues: CASSLIGDTVRLFF.

The rearrangement links TRBV6-5 to TRBJ1-3, with unresolved D. Germline V gene lookup returns CDR1 MNHEY and CDR2 SVGAGI. The CDR3 is 14 residues long. Trimming cost V 6 bases and J 2 bases, with 11 bases left between them. CDR3 region: CASSQARTGNTIYF. DNA of the CDR3: TGTGCCAGCAGCCAAGCCAGGACTGGAAACACCATATATTTT.

This clone was seen more than once but under ten times. The V gene is TRBV11-2, the J gene TRBJ2-5, with 10 bases fitting TRBD1. The end of the DNA aligns better with TRBJ2-7, so the J call may be wrong. CDR3 size: 15 residues. Germline V gene sequence: CDR1 SGHAT, CDR2 FQNNGV. The CDR3 coding sequence is TGTGCCAGCAGCTGGGACAGGGGAAGCTCCTACGAGCAGTACTTC. It codes for CASSWDRGSSYEQYF.

This clone appeared a single time. The gene calls are TRBV29-1 and TRBJ1-5; possible D gene TRBD1, 5 bases. Between the trimmed V and J ends, which lost 5 bases and 7 bases, there was a span of 15 bases. From germline, CDR1 is SQVTM and CDR2 ANQGSEA. CDR3 size: 13 residues. CDR3 loop: CSVLGQGGQPQHF. The DNA of the CDR3 is TGCAGCGTTCTTGGGCAGGGAGGGCAGCCCCAGCATTTT.

The rearrangement links TRBV19 to TRBJ1-1; a possible D gene is TRBD1 (6 bases). Between the trimmed V and J ends, which lost 3 bases and 4 bases, there was a span of 9 bases. This CDR3 comprises 13 residues. The germline gives CDR1 LNHDA, CDR2 SQIVND (reference sequence). The CDR3 region is CASSMGGPTEAFF. The CDR3 coding sequence is TGTGCCAGTAGTATGGGGGGGCCCACTGAAGCTTTCTTT.

J is TRBJ2-7 and V is TRBV7-9, with D possibly being TRBD2 (5 bases). V gave up 4 bases and J gave up 5 bases, with 12 bases separating them. The CDR3 loop spans 13 amino acids. Germline V gene data show CDR1 as SEHNR and CDR2 as FQNEAQ (reference sequence). The CDR3 sequence: CASSSTRGNEQYF. The CDR3 nucleotides read TGTGCCAGCAGCTCCACCCGGGGAAACGAGCAGTACTTC.

The chain uses TRBV18 and TRBJ1-2, with a tentative D call TRBD1 (5 bases). V dropped 5 bases and J dropped 6 bases, with 19 bases sitting between them. Germline CDR1 KGHSH, CDR2 LQKENI. The CDR3 sequence is 15 residues long. CDR3 loop: CASSTDGWGGDGYTF. The CDR3, as DNA: TGTGCCAGCTCAACCGACGGCTGGGGCGGGGATGGCTACACCTTC.

The chain combines TRBV6-5 with TRBJ2-2; D may be TRBD1 (5 bases). CDR1 and CDR2 (germline): MNHEY, SVGAGI. The CDR3 is 15 amino acids. Trimming removed 3 bases from V and 3 bases from J, with 11 bases in between. Here the CDR3 DNA reads TGTGCCAGCAGTTATGGGGCAGGGTACACCGGGGAGCTGTTTTTT. This sequence encodes CASSYGAGYTGELFF.

This chain links TRBV18 with TRBJ1-4; D is perhaps TRBD1 (5 bases). Germline CDR1 KGHSH, CDR2 LQKENI. The CDR3 is made up of 19 amino acids. The V gene lost 6 bases and the J gene lost 0 bases, with 23 bases spanning the gap. CDR3 residues: CASSIYGRAEIPTNEKLFF. As DNA, the CDR3 is TGTGCCAGCTCGATATACGGCAGGGCGGAGATACCAACTAATGAAAAACTGTTTTTT.

This chain links TRBV28 with TRBJ1-2, with 8 bases that match TRBD1. The germline CDR1 and CDR2 sequences are MDHEN and SYDVKM. V lost 7 bases to trimming and J lost 7 bases; unmatched junction nucleotides: 14. The CDR3 sequence is 15 residues long. The CDR3 nucleotides are TGTGCCAGCACCCAAAGGAGACAGGGGCATGGTGGCTACACCTTC. Its protein is CASTQRRQGHGGYTF.

The V and J genes are TRBV2 and TRBJ2-7; D perhaps matches TRBD1 (5 bases). Trimming removed 8 bases from V and 4 bases from J, with 15 bases in between. Germline V gene lookup returns CDR1 SNHLY and CDR2 FYNNEI. The CDR3 consists of 13 residues. CDR3 bases: TGTGCCAGCCTGCAAGGGGATTCTTACGAGCAGTACTTC. Its translation: CASLQGDSYEQYF.

This clone was counted a single time. The J gene is TRBJ2-5, the V gene TRBV4-1; 15 positions match TRBD2. CDR1 MGHRA and CDR2 YSYEKL come from the germline V gene. CDR3 length equals 16 residues. V dropped 7 bases and J dropped 4; count of bases not matched to a gene: 7. CDR3: CASKRTSGGAGETQYF. CDR3 bases: TGCGCCAGCAAAAGGACTAGCGGGGGGGCTGGAGAGACCCAGTACTTC.

The chain has TRBV27 and TRBJ1-2; D may be TRBD1 (6 bases). Germline CDR1 reads MNHEY; CDR2 reads SMNVEV (reference sequence). V was pared by 2 bases and J by 1 base, with 11 bases between. This CDR3 is built from 15 residues. CDR3 sequence: CASSLKVQGNYGYTF. The CDR3 DNA sequence: TGTGCCAGCAGTTTAAAGGTACAGGGTAACTATGGCTACACCTTC.

This sequence joins TRBV7-6 and TRBJ2-3; the match to TRBD2 covers 11 bases. Germline values: CDR1 SGHVS, CDR2 FNYEAQ. This CDR3 has 16 residues. Germline trimming cut 5 bases from V and 0 bases from J; bases unmatched to any gene: 4. CDR3 loop: CASSTGLAGSTDTQYF. CDR3 bases: TGTGCCAGCAGCACTGGACTAGCGGGCAGCACAGATACGCAGTATTTT.

The V call is TRBV5-1, the J call TRBJ2-5, with D unresolved. Germline V gene sequence: CDR1 SGHRS, CDR2 YFSETQ. The CDR3 runs to 12 residues. The V end lost 0 bases, the J end lost 3 bases, and 3 bases lay between the germline ends. CDR3: CASSLGEETQYF. In DNA form, the CDR3 reads TGCGCCAGCAGCTTGGGAGAAGAGACCCAGTACTTC.

As concerns this clone: The same CDR3 can be traced to other DNA sequences in this sample. The chain links TRBV18 to TRBJ1-1, with 7 positions matching TRBD1. This CDR3 has 14 amino acids. Germline-derived CDR1 and CDR2 are KGHSH and LQKENI. The junction had 1 base not matched to a gene; V was cut back by 3 bases and J by 0 bases. The CDR3 coding sequence is TGTGCCAGCTCACCGGACAGGATGAACACTGAAGCTTTCTTT. Its translation: CASSPDRMNTEAFF.

At least ten counts were recorded for this clone. The CDR3 bases are TGTGCCAGCAGATGGGGGGGATTATCCGAAGCTTTCTTT. Encoded protein: CASRWGGLSEAFF. This chain uses TRBV6-5 with TRBJ1-1; D may be TRBD1 (5 bases). V was trimmed by 6 bases and J by 8 bases, leaving 16 bases between them. This CDR3 has 13 residues. Germline assignment: CDR1 MNHEY and CDR2 SVGAGI.

The rearrangement joins TRBV7-2 to TRBJ1-2, with D perhaps matching TRBD1 (6 bases). Germline CDR1 SGHTA, CDR2 FQGNSA. This CDR3 region has 18 residues. Trimming cost V 1 base and J 0 bases, with 18 bases left between them. CDR3 DNA: TGTGCCAGCAGCTTAGAGGACAGCGTATACTTAGCTAACTATGGCTACACCTTC. Its protein product is CASSLEDSVYLANYGYTF.

The chain couples TRBV5-1 to TRBJ2-1; a weak D match, TRBD2 (6 bases). V dropped 2 bases and J dropped 7 bases, with 16 bases sitting between them. The CDR3 runs to 15 residues. Germline V gene data show CDR1 as SGHRS and CDR2 as YFSETQ. The CDR3 sequence is CASSLGGGMTNEQFF. DNA of the CDR3: TGCGCCAGCAGCTTAGGTGGGGGGATGACTAATGAGCAGTTCTTC.

The rearrangement links TRBV7-2 to TRBJ1-1; D gene ambiguous. Trimming left V 6 bases short and J 6 bases short, with 14 bases between. This CDR3 has 13 amino acids. The germline V gene has CDR1 SGHTA and CDR2 FQGNSA. The CDR3 loop is CASSLRYGAEAFF. CDR3 bases: TGTGCCAGCAGTTTGCGGTATGGCGCTGAAGCTTTCTTT.

The CDR3 coding sequence is TGTGCCAGCAGCTCGGGACAGGCGAACACCGGGGAGCTGTTTTTT. Translation: CASSSGQANTGELFF. The chain uses TRBV7-2 and TRBJ2-2; the match to TRBD1 covers 8 bases. CDR3 length: 15 residues. Trimming removed 4 bases from V and 0 bases from J; junction bases left unmatched: 1. The germline V gene encodes CDR1 SGHTA and CDR2 FQGNSA.

The gene calls are TRBV7-9 and TRBJ1-3; D is undetermined. CDR1 and CDR2 (germline): SEHNR, FQNEAQ (reference sequence). CDR3 size: 16 residues. V gave up 2 bases and J gave up 0 bases, with 11 bases separating them. CDR3: CASSLSVGSSGNTIYF. The CDR3 region has the DNA TGTGCCAGCAGCTTATCGGTCGGTTCCTCTGGAAACACCATATATTTT. The variable domain in full, with the rest retrieved from reference TRBV7-9 and TRBJ1-3, is DTGVSQNPRHKITKRGQNVTFRCDPISEHNRLYWYRQTLGQGPEFLTYFQNEAQLEKSRLLSDRFSAERPKGSFSTLEIQRTEQGDSAMYLCASSLSVGSSGNTIYFGEGSWLTVV.

The V call is TRBV7-8, the J call TRBJ2-7, with no clear D. This CDR3 has 12 amino acids. The germline CDR1 and CDR2 sequences are SGHVS and FQNEAQ. V was shortened by 5 bases and J by 0 bases, with 5 bases between the two germline ends. The CDR3 here is CASSPSSYEQYF. Written as DNA, the CDR3 is TGTGCCAGCAGCCCTAGCTCCTACGAGCAGTACTTC.

J is TRBJ2-2 and V is TRBV5-1; no clear D gene. Germline V gives CDR1 SGHRS, CDR2 YFSETQ. The CDR3 contains 16 residues. Between the trimmed V and J ends, which lost 0 bases and 0 bases, there was a span of 9 bases. The CDR3: CASSLAVTTNTGELFF. CDR3 nucleotide sequence: TGCGCCAGCAGCTTGGCTGTGACAACGAACACCGGGGAGCTGTTTTTT.

CDR3 in amino acids: CSVEGAGTGDGYTF. Here the CDR3 DNA reads TGCAGCGTTGAGGGGGCCGGGACAGGGGATGGCTACACCTTC. The rearrangement links TRBV29-1 to TRBJ1-2, with 10 nucleotides matching TRBD1. V gave up 3 bases and J gave up 6 bases; unmatched junction bases: 7. This CDR3 contains 14 residues. In germline, CDR1 is SQVTM, CDR2 ANQGSEA.

The chain links TRBV5-1 to TRBJ1-1, with D maybe TRBD1 (5 bases). V was trimmed by 5 bases and J by 0 bases, leaving 14 bases between them. The CDR3 totals 15 residues. Germline CDR1 is SGHRS and CDR2 is YFSETQ. DNA for the CDR3: TGCGCCAGCAGTCCTCCCAAAGGGGTGAACACTGAAGCTTTCTTT. Translated: CASSPPKGVNTEAFF.

V and J are TRBV25-1 and TRBJ1-2, with 7 positions matching TRBD1. Germline CDR1 reads MGHDK; CDR2 reads SYGVNS. V shed 7 bases, J shed 5 bases, and the junction held 7 bases outside the gene matches. CDR3 size: 13 residues. The CDR3 bases are TGTGCCAGCACTGCGAGACAGGGTTATGGCTACACCTTC. It encodes CASTARQGYGYTF.